These 10 T cell receptor beta chains came from one sample sequenced in a study of T cells after yellow fever vaccination. From the 5' RACE reads, TCRdb called clonotypes with MiXCR, one entry per CDR3 protein. The table shows roughly 49,000 distinct CDR3 sequences, with roughly 7% occurring only once. The sample in question was CD8+ T cells sorted from PBMCs, obtained less than 16 days after the first yellow fever vaccination. These TCRs come from a man younger than 30 who received the YFV17D yellow fever vaccine.

This clonotype was counted ten times or more. J is TRBJ2-1 and V is TRBV12-3 or TRBV12-4; 9 bases line up with TRBD2. J was trimmed by 5 bases and V by 3 bases; bases with no gene match: 5. The CDR3 contains 15 residues. Here the CDR3 reads CASSFLVAGDNEQFF. Here the CDR3 DNA reads TGTGCCAGCAGTTTTTTGGTAGCGGGAGACAATGAGCAGTTCTTC.

On this clonotype itself: At one end, the junction sequence differs from germline, possibly due to a read error. This sequence joins TRBV19 and TRBJ2-2; TRBD1 is a possible D gene (5 bases). CDR3 length: 17 residues. Per the germline V gene, CDR1 is LNHDA and CDR2 is SQIVND (reference sequence). DNA for the CDR3: TGTCCCAGTAGTATATGGGCCGGACAACGGAACACCGGGGAGCTGTTTTTT. The encoded protein is CPSSIWAGQRNTGELFF.

This clonotype was detected ten times or more. The V gene is TRBV29-1, the J gene TRBJ2-3; 10 positions match TRBD2. Losses at the gene ends were 2 bases for V and 0 bases for J; bases not matched to a gene: 8. Per germline, CDR1 SQVTM and CDR2 ANQGSEA. The CDR3 sequence is 17 residues long. The CDR3 DNA follows: TGCAGCGTTGAACTAGCGGGGGAGCCCATTAGCACAGATACGCAGTATTTT. Residues: CSVELAGEPISTDTQYF.

In this sample, this clonotype turned up many times. The V and J genes are TRBV29-1 and TRBJ2-1; TRBD2 matches 13 bases. V shed 0 bases and J 7 bases; nucleotides not matched to a gene: 0. The CDR3 is made up of 14 amino acids. Germline assignment: CDR1 SQVTM and CDR2 ANQGSEA. The CDR3 nucleotides read TGCAGCGTTGAAGAGGGACTAGCGGGGAATGAGCAGTTCTTC. Protein sequence: CSVEEGLAGNEQFF.

This clonotype was counted only a few times. The chain carries TRBV5-4 and TRBJ2-1; TRBD2 agrees at 9 bases. V shed 1 base, J shed 8 bases, and the junction held 10 bases outside the gene matches. Germline lookup yields CDR1 SGHNT and CDR2 YYREEE (reference sequence). The CDR3 loop spans 16 amino acids. The CDR3 loop reads CASSLFLRGGSDEQFF. The DNA for the CDR3 is TGTGCCAGCAGCTTGTTTCTGCGGGGGGGCAGTGATGAGCAGTTCTTC.

This clonotype was found a few times. The chain has TRBV5-4 and TRBJ1-2, with D uncertain. Germline values: CDR1 SGHNT, CDR2 YYREEE (reference sequence). The CDR3 has 14 residues. V shed 4 bases and J shed 4 bases, with 14 bases lying between them. The CDR3 sequence is CASSTEGIVYGYTF. CDR3 sequence (DNA): TGTGCCAGCAGCACGGAAGGGATCGTCTATGGCTACACCTTC.

This clonotype appeared many times. CDR3 nucleotide sequence: TGCGCCAGCAGCCGAGAAGACACCGCAGGGGCGACATACAATGAGCAGTTCTTC. This sequence encodes CASSREDTAGATYNEQFF. The chain couples TRBV4-1 to TRBJ2-1; TRBD1 is a possible D gene (6 bases). Trimming left V 4 bases short and J 4 bases short, with 23 bases between. The CDR3 has 18 amino acids. The germline gives CDR1 MGHRA, CDR2 YSYEKL.

This clonotype has ten or more counts. The gene calls are TRBV11-2 and TRBJ1-6; TRBD1 matches 8 bases. The V gene end was trimmed by 7 bases and the J gene end by 8 bases; junction bases not matched to a gene: 13. There are 16 residues in the CDR3. The germline gives CDR1 SGHAT, CDR2 FQNNGV. This CDR3 reads CASKHSGTGRDSPLHF. The CDR3, as DNA: TGTGCCAGCAAACATTCCGGGACAGGACGGGATTCACCCCTCCACTTT.

This clonotype was counted only a few times. This sequence joins TRBV3-1 and TRBJ2-2; D is undetermined. Germline assignment: CDR1 LGHDT and CDR2 YNNKEL (reference sequence). The CDR3 covers 18 residues. Trimming shortened V by 1 base and J by 0 bases, and 15 bases separated the two germline ends. The CDR3, as DNA: TGTGCCAGCAGCCAAGCGATTACGGTGACCGCGAACACCGGGGAGCTGTTTTTT. This encodes CASSQAITVTANTGELFF.

This clonotype has a count of ten or more. The CDR3 region is CASGWGGSNQPQHF. DNA for the CDR3: TGCGCCAGCGGCTGGGGGGGCAGCAATCAGCCCCAGCATTTT. The chain carries TRBV10-2 and TRBJ1-5; D perhaps matches TRBD1 (6 bases). Trimming took 8 bases from V and 1 from J, leaving 12 bases between them. The CDR3 is 14 amino acids. The germline V gene encodes CDR1 WSHSY and CDR2 SAAADI.